This entry describes one T cell receptor beta chain. Which antigen it targets is not known. A junction end diverges from the germline sequence, so it may reflect a read error. The germline V gene (reference sequence) yields GTSNPN for CDR1 and SVGIG for CDR2. The CDR3, cysteine through phenylalanine, is 13 amino acids long. Only CDR3 DNA remains: 39 bases, in frame from the first base. Each collaborating institution followed its own protocols to collect whole blood in K2EDTA tubes. Collaborator samples were shipped for TCRbeta analysis as frozen whole blood, isolated PBMCs, or DNA extracted from either sample type. TCRbeta CDR3 regions were amplified from genomic DNA by means of the immunoSEQ Assay, a bias-controlled multiplex PCR. Per the source publication's procedure: The number of nucleated cells in each sample was estimated by amplification of reference gene primers within the assay. To quantify the absolute abundance of each unique TCRbeta CDR3 rearrangement, sequence reads were collapsed and filtered. For each sample, productive Simpson clonality was calculated as the square root of Simpson's diversity index over productive rearrangements. As stored in TCRdb, this immuneACCESS dataset retains in-frame rearrangements with V and J assigned. A fraction of the clones does not appear; measured against another copy, unresolved V genes explain less than half of the discrepancy, and the remainder lacks a known reason. D and trimming were read from the DNA, whereas the V and J calls and clone size are those reported in that table. Here the sample has just over 150,000 clones; 75% to 90% occur a single time. The ten most abundant clones make up 0.5% to 0.65% of the sample.

This entry belongs to a study of blood T cell repertoires in COVID-19 (dated by TCRdb to about 2020). General notes on the study: The collaborator samples originated in the United States, Italy and Spain and spanned the acute and convalescent phases of COVID-19. The material from the prospective study consisted of cDNA or gDNA derived from T cells, B-cell-depleted T cells, or PBMCs. Subjects who had been exposed to COVID-19, were actively infected with it, or had recovered from it provided the deeply sampled blood TCRbeta repertoires that made up the dataset. The repertoires were released in a freely available public database intended as a resource for research on the immune response to SARS-CoV-2. Samples were obtained from the ongoing ImmuneRACE study (first 160 participants) and from roughly 1,300 subjects provided by 6 global collaborators. The sample metadata nearly always contained a de-identified subject ID, COVID-19 status, age in years and sex. HLA class I and class II types, where available, came from metadata supplied by the sample provider rather than from assay-based typing.

Broader findings and caveats from the paper: How much clinical and demographic metadata was included differed by source and by participant, and the metadata was provided uncurated.

Sequencing was carried out using peripheral blood. This TCR was recovered from a man between 60 and 75 years old with acute or convalescent COVID-19. Recombination connected TRBV30 to TRBJ2-7, with a tentative D gene TRBD1 over 5 matching bases. The CDR3 in this case is CAWRGAPSYEQYF. Here is the DNA: TGTGCCTGGAGAGGGGCTCCCTCCTATGAGCAGTACTTC.